This TCR beta chain stems from a study of radiation and T cells in renal cell carcinoma. Study-wide results and caveats: In blood, top tumor clones expanded by 2 weeks, shrinking by 4.

Time point denoted: blood 2 weeks post-SBRT. This sample's treatment: 15 Gy SBRT to primary tumor, nephrectomy 4 weeks later. Profiled with immunoSEQ multiplex PCR; TCRdb holds only in-frame clones, not every one. The sample shows 60,000 to 80,000 clones, 82% of them seen only once. Concerning this clone: Its specificity is unknown.

Germline V gene sequence: CDR1 LNHDA, CDR2 SQIVND (reference sequence). Deletions cut 8 bases from V and 3 bases from J, with 11 bases between. The CDR3 has 13 residues. The chain uses TRBV19 and TRBJ2-1, with D maybe TRBD2 (6 bases). The sequenced sample was blood, obtained from a patient whose treatment included radiotherapy and nephrectomy. This receptor was identified in a man aged 55 to 69 with renal cell carcinoma. CDR3 sequence reads: CASSRRDYNEQFF. The CDR3 DNA reads TGTGCCAGTTCCCGGAGGGACTACAATGAGCAGTTCTTC.